The T cell receptor beta chain under discussion was sequenced for a study of cytomegalovirus exposure and HLA in healthy donors. Vbeta (60) and Jbeta (13) primers were used in the PCR. Assay: immunoSEQ multiplex PCR; the TCRdb copy retains only in-frame clones and omits some. Counted here are hundreds of thousands of clones, around 89% occurring once; the ten biggest clones make up 0.9% to 1.1%. Germline V lookup: CDR1 SEHNR, CDR2 FQNEAQ (reference sequence). There are 15 residues in the CDR3. Between the trimmed V and J ends, which lost 5 bases and 2 bases, there was a span of 15 bases. V gene TRBV7-9 combines with J gene TRBJ2-5; no reliable D call. The receptor was isolated from a young woman in good health and CMV-seronegative. Specimen: PBMCs. The CDR3 spells CASSPNAATQETQYF. The CDR3 coding sequence is TGTGCCAGCAGCCCGAACGCGGCTACGCAAGAGACCCAGTACTTC.